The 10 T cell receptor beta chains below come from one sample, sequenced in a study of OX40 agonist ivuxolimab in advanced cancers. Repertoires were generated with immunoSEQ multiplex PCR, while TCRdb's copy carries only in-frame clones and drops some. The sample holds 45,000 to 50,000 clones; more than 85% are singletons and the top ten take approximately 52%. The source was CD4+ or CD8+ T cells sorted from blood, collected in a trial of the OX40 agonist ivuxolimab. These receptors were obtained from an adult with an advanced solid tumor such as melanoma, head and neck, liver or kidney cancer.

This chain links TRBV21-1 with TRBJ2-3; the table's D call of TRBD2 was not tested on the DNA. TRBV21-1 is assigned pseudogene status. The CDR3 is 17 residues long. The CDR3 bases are TGTGCCAGCAGTTGGACTAGCGGGGCCACTAGCACAGATACGCAGTATTTT. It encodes CASSWTSGATSTDTQYF.

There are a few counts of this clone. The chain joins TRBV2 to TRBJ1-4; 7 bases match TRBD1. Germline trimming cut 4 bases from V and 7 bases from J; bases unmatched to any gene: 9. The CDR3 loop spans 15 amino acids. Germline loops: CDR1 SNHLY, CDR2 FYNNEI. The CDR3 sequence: CASSGPTGAGEKLFF. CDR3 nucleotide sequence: TGTGCCAGCAGTGGGCCTACAGGGGCGGGTGAAAAACTGTTTTTT.

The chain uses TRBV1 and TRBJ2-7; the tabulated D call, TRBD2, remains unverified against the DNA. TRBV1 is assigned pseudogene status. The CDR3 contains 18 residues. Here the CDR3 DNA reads TGCACCAGCAGCCAAGCTCTCCTAGCGGGAGCGCACGCCCACGAGCAGTACTTC. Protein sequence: CTSSQALLAGAHAHEQYF.

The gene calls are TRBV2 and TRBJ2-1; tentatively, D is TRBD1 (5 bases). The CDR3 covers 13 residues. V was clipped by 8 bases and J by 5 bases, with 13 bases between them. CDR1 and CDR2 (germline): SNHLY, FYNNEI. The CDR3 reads CASSGTGDNEQFF. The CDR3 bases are TGTGCCAGCTCGGGCACAGGTGACAATGAGCAGTTCTTC.

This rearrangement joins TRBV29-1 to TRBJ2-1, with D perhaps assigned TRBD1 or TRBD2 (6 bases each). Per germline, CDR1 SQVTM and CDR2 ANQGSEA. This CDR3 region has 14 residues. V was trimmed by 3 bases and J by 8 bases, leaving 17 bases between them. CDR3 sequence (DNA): TGCAGCGTTGATCACCGGGAGAACAGGGATGAGCAGTTCTTC. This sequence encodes CSVDHRENRDEQFF.

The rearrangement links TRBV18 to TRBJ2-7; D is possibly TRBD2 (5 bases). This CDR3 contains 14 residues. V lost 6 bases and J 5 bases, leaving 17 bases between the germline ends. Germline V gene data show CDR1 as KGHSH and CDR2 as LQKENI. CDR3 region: CASSPLRAGNEQYF. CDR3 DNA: TGTGCCAGCTCCCCGCTGCGGGCCGGCAACGAGCAGTACTTC.

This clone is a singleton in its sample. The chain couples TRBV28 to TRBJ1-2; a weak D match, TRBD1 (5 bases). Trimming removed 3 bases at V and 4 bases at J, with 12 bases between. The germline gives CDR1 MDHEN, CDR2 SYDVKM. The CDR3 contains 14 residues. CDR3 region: CASSFLSDIYGYTF. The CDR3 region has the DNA TGTGCCAGCAGTTTCCTCTCGGACATCTATGGCTACACCTTC.

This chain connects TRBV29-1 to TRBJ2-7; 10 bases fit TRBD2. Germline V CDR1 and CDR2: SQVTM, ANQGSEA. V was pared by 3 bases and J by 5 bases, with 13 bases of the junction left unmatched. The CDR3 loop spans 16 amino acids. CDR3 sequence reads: CSVDGKTASGGNEQYF. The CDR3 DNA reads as TGCAGCGTTGATGGGAAAACGGCTAGCGGGGGCAACGAGCAGTACTTC.

The CDR3 reads CASSSTSGGPETQYF. As DNA, the CDR3 is TGCGCCAGCAGCTCCACTTCTGGGGGGCCGGAGACCCAGTACTTC. This rearrangement joins TRBV5-1 to TRBJ2-5, with D possibly called TRBD1 or TRBD2 (6 bases each). CDR1 and CDR2 (germline): SGHRS, YFSETQ. V was trimmed by 3 bases and J by 5 bases, leaving 17 bases between them. The CDR3 consists of 15 residues.

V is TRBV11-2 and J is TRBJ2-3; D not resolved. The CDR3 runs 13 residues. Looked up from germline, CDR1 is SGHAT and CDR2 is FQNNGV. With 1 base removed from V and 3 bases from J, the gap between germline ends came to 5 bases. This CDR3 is CASSLVRTDTQYF. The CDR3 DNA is TGTGCCAGCAGCTTAGTTAGGACAGATACGCAGTATTTT.